These 30 T cell receptor beta chains were all obtained from the same sample, sequenced in a study of blood T cell repertoires in COVID-19. Assay used: immunoSEQ multiplex PCR; TCRdb lists only in-frame clones, some missing. The sample yields around 240,000 clones, about 88% seen once. The sample taken for sequencing was peripheral blood. These receptors came from a man aged 35 to 55 with acute or convalescent COVID-19.

Details on this clone: The junction shows a germline mismatch at one end, possibly a read error. The chain joins TRBV23-1 to TRBJ1-4; possible D gene TRBD1, 5 bases. TRBV23-1 is reported as an ORF; its role is uncertain. The CDR3 covers 16 residues. The CDR3 sequence is CASTSAGTLGDEQLFF. CDR3 bases: TGCGCCAGCACCTCGGCGGGGACCCTTGGGGATGAACAACTGTTTTTT.

The V gene is TRBV7-8, the J gene TRBJ1-2; 10 bases map to TRBD1. This CDR3 has 15 amino acids. With V trimmed by 1 base and J by 7 bases, 6 bases remained unmatched. Germline CDR1 is SGHVS and CDR2 is FQNEAQ. The CDR3 DNA is TGTGCCAGCAGCTTAGAAAGACAGGGGGCGAGTGGCTACACCTTC. This sequence encodes CASSLERQGASGYTF. The whole variable domain, remainder taken from reference TRBV7-8 and TRBJ1-2, is GAGVSQSPRYKVAKRGQDVALRCDPISGHVSLFWYQQALGQGPEFLTYFQNEAQLDKSGLPSDRFFAERPEGSVSTLKIQRTQQEDSAVYLCASSLERQGASGYTFGSGTRLTVV.

This chain links TRBV11-3 with TRBJ2-5, with D possibly being TRBD2 (7 bases). Germline CDR1 and CDR2: SGHNT and YENEEA. The CDR3 is 15 residues long. V lost 1 base, J lost 5 bases, and 14 bases lay in between. Here the CDR3 reads CASSLGAGAGETQYF. The CDR3 DNA follows: TGTGCCAGCAGCTTAGGGGCGGGGGCCGGGGAGACCCAGTACTTC.

V gene TRBV12-3 or TRBV12-4 combines with J gene TRBJ1-2, with a possible D match to TRBD1 (6 bases). V dropped 5 bases and J dropped 8 bases, with 15 bases sitting between them. This CDR3 spans 13 amino acids. The CDR3, as DNA: TGTGCCAGCAGTCAGAACAGGGTAGAGGGCTACACCTTC. It specifies CASSQNRVEGYTF.

V is TRBV18 and J is TRBJ1-1, with 8 positions matching TRBD1. With V trimmed by 3 bases and J by 1 base, 1 base remained unmatched. The CDR3 is made up of 14 amino acids. Germline CDR1 and CDR2: KGHSH and LQKENI. CDR3 sequence reads: CASSPGQGNTEAFF. In nucleotides, the CDR3 is TGTGCCAGCTCACCCGGACAGGGGAACACTGAAGCTTTCTTT.

The chain couples TRBV13 to TRBJ1-1, with TRBD1 as a possible D gene (6 bases). The CDR3 consists of 14 residues. The V end was cut by 6 bases, the J end by 5 bases, with 16 bases between. The V gene's germline CDR1 is PRHDT and CDR2 FYEKMQ (reference sequence). CDR3 amino acids: CASRGRGGGTEAFF. CDR3 DNA sequence: TGTGCCAGCAGAGGGAGGGGAGGGGGTACTGAAGCTTTCTTT.

The chain employs TRBV7-9 and TRBJ1-1, with D possibly being TRBD1 (6 bases). Germline V gene data show CDR1 as SEHNR and CDR2 as FQNEAQ (reference sequence). V was pared by 0 bases and J by 10 bases, with 15 bases between. The CDR3 loop spans 14 amino acids. Here the CDR3 DNA reads TGTGCCAGCAGCTTAGCGGGCCAGGGGTTCCGAGCTTTCTTT. It is translated as CASSLAGQGFRAFF.

The rearrangement joins TRBV9 to TRBJ1-1, with no clear D. Germline V gene sequence: CDR1 SGDLS, CDR2 YYNGEE. The CDR3 extends over 13 amino acids. The V gene lost 0 bases and the J gene lost 6 bases, with 9 bases spanning the gap. CDR3 residues: CASSVGRLSEAFF. Written as DNA, the CDR3 is TGTGCCAGCAGCGTAGGTAGACTGTCTGAAGCTTTCTTT.

The chain carries TRBV5-4 and TRBJ2-7; 8 positions agree with TRBD2. The germline CDR1 and CDR2 sequences are SGHNT and YYREEE (reference sequence). V lost 0 bases, J lost 1 base, and 9 bases stayed unmatched. CDR3 length: 17 residues. CDR3 sequence reads: CASSLGPGGGQSYEQYF. In DNA, the CDR3 is TGTGCCAGCAGCTTGGGGCCCGGGGGGGGGCAGTCCTACGAGCAGTACTTC.

The chain recombines TRBV19 with TRBJ2-2; D call uncertain. The germline V and J ends were trimmed by 7 bases and 6 bases, with 12 bases remaining between them. This CDR3 is 13 amino acids long. Germline V gives CDR1 LNHDA, CDR2 SQIVND (reference sequence). The CDR3 sequence is CASTRVYSGELFF. The CDR3 nucleotides are TGTGCCAGTACTCGTGTGTATTCCGGGGAGCTGTTTTTT.

The V call is TRBV2, the J call TRBJ1-1; D call uncertain. Looked up from germline, CDR1 is SNHLY and CDR2 is FYNNEI. The CDR3 has 14 residues. Trimming cost V 4 bases and J 1 base, with 10 bases left between them. CDR3 loop: CASSAGIRNTEAFF. For the CDR3, the DNA is TGTGCCAGCAGTGCGGGGATAAGGAACACTGAAGCTTTCTTT.

Ten or more counts support this clone. The genes are TRBV10-3 and TRBJ1-1, with D perhaps TRBD1 (5 bases). Germline CDR1 and CDR2: ENHRY and SYGVKD. V was clipped by 10 bases and J by 6 bases, with 15 bases between them. The CDR3 extends over 12 amino acids. The chain's CDR3 is CATLGGLAEAFF. In nucleotides, the CDR3 is TGTGCCACCCTTGGGGGGTTAGCTGAAGCTTTCTTT.

This chain connects TRBV28 to TRBJ1-2; D remains ambiguous. The V gene lost 11 bases and the J gene lost 8 bases, with 18 bases spanning the gap. This CDR3 spans 12 amino acids. Germline assignment: CDR1 MDHEN and CDR2 SYDVKM. The CDR3 loop is CAGYRTAEGYTF. In nucleotides, the CDR3 is TGTGCCGGCTACCGTACGGCGGAGGGCTACACCTTC.

The chain links TRBV2 to TRBJ1-1, with 7 bases aligning to TRBD1. With V trimmed by 7 bases and J by 1 base, 3 bases remained unmatched. The germline CDR1 and CDR2 sequences are SNHLY and FYNNEI. The CDR3 sequence is 13 residues long. As DNA, the CDR3 is TGTGCCAGCAAACGGGACAGGAACACTGAAGCTTTCTTT. Its protein is CASKRDRNTEAFF.

This clone was found once. The genes are TRBV5-1 and TRBJ2-7, with TRBD2 as a possible D gene (5 bases). Per the germline V gene, CDR1 is SGHRS and CDR2 is YFSETQ. Trimming took 4 bases from V and 2 from J, leaving 13 bases between them. CDR3 length equals 14 residues. Here the CDR3 DNA reads TGCGCCAGCAGCGGAATAGCGAGGGCCTACGAGCAGTACTTC. This sequence encodes CASSGIARAYEQYF.

The rearrangement links TRBV5-8 to TRBJ1-2; the match to TRBD1 covers 9 bases. CDR3 size: 15 residues. CDR1 and CDR2 (germline): SGHTS, YDEGEE. With V trimmed by 2 bases and J by 4 bases, 6 bases remained unmatched. In DNA form, the CDR3 reads TGTGCCAGCAGCTTTTCTCCGGGACAGGGCTATGGCTACACCTTC. It is translated as CASSFSPGQGYGYTF.

J is TRBJ2-5 and V is TRBV11-2, with 15 bases matching TRBD2. V trimming: 4 bases; J trimming: 4 bases; junction bases outside the gene matches: 13. Germline V gene sequence: CDR1 SGHAT, CDR2 FQNNGV. This CDR3 comprises 19 residues. CDR3 loop: CASSSATYGLAGGRETQYF. The CDR3 DNA reads as TGTGCCAGCAGCTCCGCTACCTATGGACTAGCGGGGGGGCGAGAGACCCAGTACTTC.

The V call is TRBV5-1, the J call TRBJ2-3, with D maybe TRBD2 (6 bases). This CDR3 spans 16 amino acids. The ends were cut back, 4 bases at V and 1 base at J, with 16 bases in the middle. The germline CDR1 and CDR2 sequences are SGHRS and YFSETQ. In nucleotides, the CDR3 is TGCGCCAGCAGCCCGGGACCATCGGGGGGCACAGATACGCAGTATTTT. It translates to CASSPGPSGGTDTQYF.

This clone is a singleton in its sample. V gene TRBV14 combines with J gene TRBJ2-3, with TRBD2 matching over 11 bases. This CDR3 comprises 19 residues. Losses at the gene ends were 2 bases for V and 0 bases for J; bases not matched to a gene: 10. The germline V gene has CDR1 SGHDN and CDR2 FVKESK. In DNA, the CDR3 is TGTGCCAGCAGCCAATTGAGTAGCGGGGGGGAACGAAGCACAGATACGCAGTATTTT. This sequence encodes CASSQLSSGGERSTDTQYF.

V usage is TRBV5-4 and J usage is TRBJ2-5; D is perhaps TRBD1 (6 bases). The CDR3 is 14 residues long. The V end was cut by 1 base, the J end by 5 bases, with 12 bases between. CDR1 is SGHNT and CDR2 is YYREEE in the germline V gene (reference sequence). The CDR3 sequence is CASSLTGYEETQYF. CDR3 DNA: TGTGCCAGCAGCTTGACAGGGTATGAGGAGACCCAGTACTTC.

The chain links TRBV9 to TRBJ1-5; D gene uncertain. Trimming shortened V by 3 bases and J by 4 bases, and 17 bases separated the two germline ends. The CDR3 contains 16 residues. The germline V gene has CDR1 SGDLS and CDR2 YYNGEE. The CDR3, as DNA: TGTGCCAGCAGCGCCCGACTCGGACTGAGGAATCAGCCCCAGCATTTT. Amino acid sequence: CASSARLGLRNQPQHF.

The V gene is TRBV30, the J gene TRBJ1-6; 7 bases agree with TRBD1. The junction had 6 bases not matched to a gene; V was cut back by 1 base and J by 9 bases. The germline V gene has CDR1 GTSNPN and CDR2 SVGIG (reference sequence). The CDR3 consists of 14 residues. The CDR3 DNA sequence: TGTGCCTGGAGTGCGACAGGGAGAGGTTCACCCCTCCACTTT. This gives the protein CAWSATGRGSPLHF.

This chain links TRBV18 with TRBJ1-2, with D unclear. V lost 3 bases to trimming and J lost 5 bases, with 10 bases between them. The CDR3 is made up of 13 amino acids. The germline V gene encodes CDR1 KGHSH and CDR2 LQKENI. The CDR3 sequence: CASSPEGLYGYTF. Written as DNA, the CDR3 is TGTGCCAGCTCACCCGAGGGTTTATATGGCTACACCTTC.

The gene calls are TRBV4-1 and TRBJ1-1; 9 nucleotides line up with TRBD1. The junction had 10 bases not matched to a gene; V was cut back by 1 base and J by 4 bases. Germline lookup yields CDR1 MGHRA and CDR2 YSYEKL. The CDR3 sequence is 17 residues long. CDR3 sequence reads: CASSQATGGIGATEAFF. CDR3 sequence (DNA): TGCGCCAGCAGCCAAGCGACAGGGGGGATTGGGGCCACTGAAGCTTTCTTT.

The chain couples TRBV6-4 to TRBJ2-2; no clear D gene. The CDR3 covers 14 residues. CDR1 and CDR2 from the germline V gene are MRHNA and SNTAGT. Trimming took 5 bases from V and 1 from J, leaving 8 bases between them. DNA of the CDR3: TGTGCCAGCAGTTTTCACTGGAACACCGGGGAGCTGTTTTTT. Its protein is CASSFHWNTGELFF.

The chain links TRBV27 to TRBJ2-5, with 9 bases lining up with TRBD1. Germline V gene data show CDR1 as MNHEY and CDR2 as SMNVEV (reference sequence). CDR3 length: 14 amino acids. After removal of 2 bases from V and 5 bases from J, the junction contained 3 bases not matched to a gene. The CDR3 bases are TGTGCCAGCAGTTTAGGGGACAGGGTTGAGACCCAGTACTTC. This gives the protein CASSLGDRVETQYF.

The chain uses TRBV15 and TRBJ1-5; possibly TRBD1 for D (5 bases). V was trimmed by 3 bases and J by 3 bases, leaving 15 bases between them. The CDR3 is 16 amino acids. Germline V gene sequence: CDR1 LNHNV, CDR2 YYDKDF (reference sequence). The CDR3 DNA reads as TGTGCCACCAGCAGTCCGGGGGTGCTACACAATCAGCCCCAGCATTTT. It is translated as CATSSPGVLHNQPQHF.

The chain joins TRBV6-1 to TRBJ2-3; TRBD2 agrees at 7 bases. The ends lost 4 bases at V and 0 bases at J; junction bases unmatched: 7. Germline V gene sequence: CDR1 MNHNS, CDR2 SASEGT. The CDR3 loop spans 16 amino acids. This chain's CDR3 is CASSARDYSSTDTQYF. As DNA, the CDR3 is TGTGCCAGCAGTGCCCGGGACTACTCTAGCACAGATACGCAGTATTTT.

The V gene is TRBV11-2, the J gene TRBJ1-2; D is uncertain. Per germline, CDR1 SGHAT and CDR2 FQNNGV. Trimming cost V 5 bases and J 7 bases, with 11 bases left between them. CDR3 length: 12 residues. CDR3 nucleotides: TGTGCCAGCAGCCCCGGGTGGAGTGGCTACACCTTC. It is translated as CASSPGWSGYTF.

The chain couples TRBV7-2 to TRBJ2-3; 9 nucleotides line up with TRBD2. Germline V CDR1 and CDR2: SGHTA, FQGNSA. V was clipped by 1 base and J by 4 bases; unmatched bases: 3. This CDR3 comprises 15 residues. The CDR3 region is CASSLVRGGADTQYF. CDR3 DNA sequence: TGTGCCAGCAGCTTAGTCCGCGGGGGGGCAGATACGCAGTATTTT.